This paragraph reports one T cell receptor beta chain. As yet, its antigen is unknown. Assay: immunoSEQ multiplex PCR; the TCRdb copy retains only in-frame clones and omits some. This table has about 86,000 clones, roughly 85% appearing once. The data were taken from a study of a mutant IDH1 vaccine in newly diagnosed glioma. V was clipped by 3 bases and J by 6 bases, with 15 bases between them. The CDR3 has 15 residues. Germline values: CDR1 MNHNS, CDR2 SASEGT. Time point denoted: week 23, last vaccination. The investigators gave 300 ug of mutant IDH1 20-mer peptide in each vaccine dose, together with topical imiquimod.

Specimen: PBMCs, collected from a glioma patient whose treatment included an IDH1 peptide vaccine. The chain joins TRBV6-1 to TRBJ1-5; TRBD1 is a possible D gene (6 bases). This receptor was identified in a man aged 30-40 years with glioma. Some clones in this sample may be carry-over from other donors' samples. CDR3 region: CASSEWAGESQPQHF. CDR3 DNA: TGTGCCAGCAGTGAGTGGGCAGGGGAGAGTCAGCCCCAGCATTTT.